A selection of T cell receptor beta chains follows, all from one sample in a study of T-cell memory formation after mild COVID-19. Each CDR3 protein gets one entry after TCRdb re-called the 5' RACE reads with MiXCR. The sample includes over 60,000 distinct CDR3 sequences, roughly a sixth of them seen just once. The sequenced material came from PBMCs or a T cell subset sorted from them (not recorded which). The origin of the receptors is an adult woman who had mild COVID-19 (a few samples of this study predate the infection). Cell type and time point are not known. The CDR3 runs from the conserved cysteine through the conserved F or W. D genes are given only for firm matches. A clone size is listed for some rows: how often the clone was seen (once, few, many), or a class if it is expanded.

few	NA	TRBJ2-3	TRBV20-1	TGCAGTGCTGCCGGGACGGAGGTGACAGATACGCAGTATTTT	CSAAGTEVTDTQYF
few	TRBD1	TRBJ2-5	TRBV12-3/TRBV12-4	TGTGCCAGCACCCCCCCGGGACAGGGATGGGGAGAGACCCAGTACTTC	CASTPPGQGWGETQYF
few	NA	TRBJ2-7	TRBV15	TGTGCCACCAGCATCAAAGAGGTAGAAGGCTACGAGCAGTACTTC	CATSIKEVEGYEQYF
NA	NA	TRBJ1-2	TRBV4-1	TGCGCCAGCAGCCAAGAACGGGAGGGCGCCTATGGCTACACCTTC	CASSQEREGAYGYTF
NA	NA	TRBJ1-1	TRBV7-6	TGTGCCAGCAGCTTAAGGGAGGGAGACACTGAAGCTTTCTTT	CASSLREGDTEAFF
NA	TRBD1	TRBJ2-2	TRBV27	TGTGCCAGCAGTTTCGGGACAGGGTTTCCCGGGGAGCTGTTTTTT	CASSFGTGFPGELFF
NA	TRBD2	TRBJ2-1	TRBV3-1	TGTGCCAGCAGCCTAAGCGGGAGGGGGTACAATGAGCAGTTCTTC	CASSLSGRGYNEQFF
many	NA	TRBJ1-6	TRBV6-6	TGTGCCAGCAGTTACCTTAATTCACCCCTCCACTTT	CASSYLNSPLHF
NA	NA	TRBJ2-5	TRBV6-2/TRBV6-3	TGTGCCAGCAGTTACCCTCAAGAGACCCAGTACTTC	CASSYPQETQYF
few	TRBD2	TRBJ2-5	TRBV12-3/TRBV12-4	TGTGCCAGCAACCCCGGGACTAGCGGGAGAGAGACCCAGTACTTC	CASNPGTSGRETQYF
few	TRBD2	TRBJ2-7	TRBV7-9	TGTGCCAGCAGCTTAGGACTAGCGGCCCATTACGAGCAGTACTTC	CASSLGLAAHYEQYF
few	TRBD2	TRBJ2-7	TRBV7-3	TGTGCCAGCAGCTTGGGACTAGGTAGCTCCTACGAGCAGTACTTC	CASSLGLGSSYEQYF
NA	NA	TRBJ2-7	TRBV28	TGTGCCAGCGGGTCGGAAAACGAGCAGTACTTC	CASGSENEQYF
few	TRBD1	TRBJ2-7	TRBV7-2	TGTGCCAGCAGCTTATTGATTATGGGGACAGTTATTAACTACGAGCAGTACTTC	CASSLLIMGTVINYEQYF
few	TRBD1	TRBJ2-7	TRBV3-1	TGTGCCAGCGGGCCAGGGGGCTACGAGCAGTACTTC	CASGPGGYEQYF
few	NA	TRBJ1-4	TRBV24-1	TGTGCCACCAGTGATAGGGACGAAAAACTGTTTTTT	CATSDRDEKLFF
few	NA	TRBJ2-2	TRBV6-2/TRBV6-3	TGTGCCAGCAGTTACGGGGCAGAGACCGGGGAGCTGTTTTTT	CASSYGAETGELFF
few	NA	TRBJ1-1	TRBV7-9	TGTGCCAGCACCAGCATGGCAGCCGTGAACACTGAAGCTTTCTTT	CASTSMAAVNTEAFF
many	NA	TRBJ2-7	TRBV7-2	TGTGCCAGCAGTCCGAACACGCCCGCGACCTACGAGCAGTACTTC	CASSPNTPATYEQYF
NA	NA	TRBJ2-3	TRBV6-4	TGTGCCAGCAGTGACAACGCAGGTCGAAGCACAGATACGCAGTATTTT	CASSDNAGRSTDTQYF
NA	TRBD2	TRBJ2-3	TRBV10-3	TGTGCCATCAGTGAGGCCGCAGCGGGGGCGCGAGATACGCAGTATTTT	CAISEAAAGARDTQYF
many	TRBD1	TRBJ2-1	TRBV18	TGTGCCAGCTCACCACCAAGGACAGGTTTGGATGAGCAGTTCTTC	CASSPPRTGLDEQFF
few	NA	TRBJ2-2	TRBV7-9	TGTGCCAGCAGCTTCCCGTCTGAAACCGGGGAGCTGTTTTTT	CASSFPSETGELFF
few	NA	TRBJ2-1	TRBV21-1	TGTGCCAGCACAATTTCTAGTTCCGCCTACAATGAGCAGTTCTTC	CASTISSSAYNEQFF
NA	NA	TRBJ1-1	TRBV6-5	TGTGCCAGCAGTTACTCGGCGGGGTTGGGAACTGAAGCTTTCTTT	CASSYSAGLGTEAFF
few	TRBD2	TRBJ2-7	TRBV7-2	TGTGCCAGCAGCCCGGGACTAGCGGGGAAATACTCCTACGAGCAGTACTTC	CASSPGLAGKYSYEQYF
few	NA	TRBJ1-1	TRBV4-1	TGCGCCAGCAGCGCACAGGGAGGGAACACTGAAGCTTTCTTT	CASSAQGGNTEAFF
NA	TRBD1	TRBJ2-7	TRBV20-1	TGCAGTGCTAGAGATTTCGGACAGGGATTCGAGCAGTACTTC	CSARDFGQGFEQYF
NA	NA	TRBJ2-6	TRBV5-1	TGCGCCAGCAGCCCCCTCGATGAGGGCTACTATGGTGGGGCCAACGTCCTGACTTTC	CASSPLDEGYYGGANVLTF
many	TRBD2	TRBJ2-1	TRBV7-9	TGTGCCAGCATCTACCTGGGACTAGCGGCAGATAATGAGCAGTTCTTC	CASIYLGLAADNEQFF
once	NA	TRBJ2-1	TRBV20-1	TGCAGTGCTAGATACACCGGACCCAGCGCTTACAATGAGCAGTTCTTC	CSARYTGPSAYNEQFF
NA	NA	TRBJ1-1	TRBV12-3/TRBV12-4	TGTGCCAGCAGTTTAGGTTGGGATTCGGTGAACACTGAAGCTTTCTTT	CASSLGWDSVNTEAFF
few	TRBD2	TRBJ2-3	TRBV7-9	TGTGCCAGCAGCCTCCTAGCGGGGGAACTAGATACGCAGTATTTT	CASSLLAGELDTQYF
NA	NA	TRBJ1-5	TRBV30	TGTGCCTGGAGTGTACCAACGGAGAGGTTCCAGCCCCAGCATTTT	CAWSVPTERFQPQHF
few	NA	TRBJ2-1	TRBV7-2	TGTGCCAGCAGCTTATGGACTGATCCTGAGCAGTTCTTC	CASSLWTDPEQFF
few	TRBD1	TRBJ1-1	TRBV12-3/TRBV12-4	TGTGCCAGCAGTTTAAAAGGACAGGGCTCGTGGGGGGAAGCTTTCTTT	CASSLKGQGSWGEAFF
NA	NA	TRBJ2-1	TRBV27	TGTGCCAGCCACGGTACTGCCGCCAATGAGCAGTTCTTC	CASHGTAANEQFF
NA	TRBD1	TRBJ2-1	TRBV29-1	TGCAGCGCTGGACAGGGGAACCCGAACAATGAGCAGTTCTTC	CSAGQGNPNNEQFF
NA	TRBD2	TRBJ2-1	TRBV29-1	TGCAGCGTCGACGAACAAAATGGGGGGGATGAGCAGTTCTTC	CSVDEQNGGDEQFF
few	NA	TRBJ2-5	TRBV6-5	TGTGCCAGCAGTGACTCGTGGGGGGTCCAAGAGACCCAGTACTTC	CASSDSWGVQETQYF
few	NA	TRBJ2-7	TRBV27	TGTGCCAGCAGTTCCCAGTCCTACGAGCAGTACTTC	CASSSQSYEQYF
few	TRBD2	TRBJ2-3	TRBV29-1	TGCAGCGTTGATGGGACTAGCGCTGGCACAGATACGCAGTATTTT	CSVDGTSAGTDTQYF
many	NA	TRBJ1-1	TRBV20-1	TGCAGTGCTAGAGAGGACAGACATGAAGCTTTCTTT	CSAREDRHEAFF
NA	TRBD1	TRBJ2-7	TRBV2	TGTGCCAGCAGTGGTGGTTGGACAGGACCTTCCTACGAGCAGTACTTC	CASSGGWTGPSYEQYF
NA	NA	TRBJ2-7	TRBV5-1	TGCGCCAGCAGCACTCCAGGGCTCGACGAGCAGTACTTC	CASSTPGLDEQYF
NA	NA	TRBJ2-2	TRBV20-1	TGCAGTGCCACTGGCGGGGTGGTTACCGGGGAGCTGTTTTTT	CSATGGVVTGELFF
few	NA	TRBJ2-1	TRBV7-9	TGTGCCAGCACCTTCGCCTTTAATGAGCAGTTCTTC	CASTFAFNEQFF
few	NA	TRBJ1-1	TRBV4-3	TGCGCCAGCAGCCAAGCCCGGACCGAGATGAACACTGAAGCTTTCTTT	CASSQARTEMNTEAFF
NA	TRBD1	TRBJ1-1	TRBV4-1	TGCGCCAGCAGCCATACCGAACAGGGGGCGTTTGAAGCTTTCTTT	CASSHTEQGAFEAFF
medium-sized	TRBD1	TRBJ2-7	TRBV7-6	TGTGCCAGCAGCTTCGGGACAGGGCTAACCTACGAGCAGTACTTC	CASSFGTGLTYEQYF
NA	NA	TRBJ2-1	TRBV30	TGTGCCTCCTTGGTAACTTACAATGAGCAGTTCTTC	CASLVTYNEQFF
NA	NA	TRBJ2-5	TRBV15	TGTGCCACCAGCTCCCCTGGGAAGGAAAGGGAGACCCAGTACTTC	CATSSPGKERETQYF
few	NA	TRBJ2-1	TRBV19	TGTGCCAGTAGTATAGCCGGGGGACTGAGTAACTCCTACAATGAGCAGTTCTTC	CASSIAGGLSNSYNEQFF
few	TRBD2	TRBJ2-7	TRBV27	TGTGCCAGCAGTTTAAGGGGACTAGCTGGCTACGAGCAGTACTTC	CASSLRGLAGYEQYF
few	NA	TRBJ1-2	TRBV12-3/TRBV12-4	TGTGCCAGCAGTTTAATTATTGATATCCCCACGGGCTACACCTTC	CASSLIIDIPTGYTF
few	NA	TRBJ2-1	TRBV7-9	TGTGCCAGCAGCTCAGGGGGGGGTGAGCAGTTCTTC	CASSSGGGEQFF
NA	TRBD1	TRBJ1-2	TRBV20-1	TGCAGTGCTAGACTTCTCCGGGACAGATTTAACTATGGCTACACCTTC	CSARLLRDRFNYGYTF
NA	NA	TRBJ2-3	TRBV5-4	TGTGCCAGCAGCTTGGTTGTCTATTCAGTTACGCAGTATTTT	CASSLVVYSVTQYF